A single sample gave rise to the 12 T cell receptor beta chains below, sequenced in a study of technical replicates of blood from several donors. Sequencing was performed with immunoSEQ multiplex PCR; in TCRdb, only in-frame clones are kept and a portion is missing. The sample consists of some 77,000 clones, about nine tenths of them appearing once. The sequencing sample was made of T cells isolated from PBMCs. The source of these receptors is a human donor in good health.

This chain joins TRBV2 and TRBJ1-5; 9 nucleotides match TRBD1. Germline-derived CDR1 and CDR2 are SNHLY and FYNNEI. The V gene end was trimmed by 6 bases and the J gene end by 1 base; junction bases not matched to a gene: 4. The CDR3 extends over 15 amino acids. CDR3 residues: CASRGDRASNQPQHF. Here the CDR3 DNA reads TGTGCCAGCAGAGGGGACAGGGCGAGCAATCAGCCCCAGCATTTT. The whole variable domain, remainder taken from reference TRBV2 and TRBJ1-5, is EPEVTQTPSHQVTQMGQEVILRCVPISNHLYFYWYRQILGQKVEFLVSFYNNEISEKSEIFDDQFSVERPDGSNFTLKIRSTKLEDSAMYFCASRGDRASNQPQHFGDGTRLSIL.

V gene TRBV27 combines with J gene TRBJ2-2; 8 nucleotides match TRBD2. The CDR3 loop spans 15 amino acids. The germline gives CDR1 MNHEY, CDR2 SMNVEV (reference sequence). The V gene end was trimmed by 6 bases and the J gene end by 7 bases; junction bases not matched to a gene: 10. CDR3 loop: CASRIREGLVGELFF. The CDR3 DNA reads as TGTGCCAGCAGAATTCGGGAGGGCCTGGTCGGGGAGCTGTTTTTT.

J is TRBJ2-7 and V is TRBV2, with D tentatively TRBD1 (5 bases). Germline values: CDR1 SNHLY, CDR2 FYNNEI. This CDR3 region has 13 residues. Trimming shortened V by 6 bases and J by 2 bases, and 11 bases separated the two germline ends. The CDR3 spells CASRADNTYEQYF. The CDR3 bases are TGTGCCAGCAGGGCGGACAATACCTACGAGCAGTACTTC.

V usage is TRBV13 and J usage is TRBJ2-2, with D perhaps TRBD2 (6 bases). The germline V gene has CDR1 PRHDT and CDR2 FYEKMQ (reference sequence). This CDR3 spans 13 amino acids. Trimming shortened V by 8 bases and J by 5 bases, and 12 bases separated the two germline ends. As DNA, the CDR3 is TGTGCCAGCGGGGCGGGACTGACCGGGGAGCTGTTTTTT. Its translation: CASGAGLTGELFF.

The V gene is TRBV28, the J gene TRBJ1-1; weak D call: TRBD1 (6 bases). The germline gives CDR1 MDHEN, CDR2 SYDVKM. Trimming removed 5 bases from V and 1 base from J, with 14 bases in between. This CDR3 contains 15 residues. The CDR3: CASSPNGQSNTEAFF. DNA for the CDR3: TGTGCCAGCAGTCCAAACGGACAGTCGAACACTGAAGCTTTCTTT.

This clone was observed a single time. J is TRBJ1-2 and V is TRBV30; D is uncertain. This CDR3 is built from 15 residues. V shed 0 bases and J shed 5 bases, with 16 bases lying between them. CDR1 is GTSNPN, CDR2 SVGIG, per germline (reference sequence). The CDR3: CAWSVRELPGYGYTF. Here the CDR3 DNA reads TGTGCCTGGAGTGTTCGGGAACTCCCTGGGTATGGCTACACCTTC.

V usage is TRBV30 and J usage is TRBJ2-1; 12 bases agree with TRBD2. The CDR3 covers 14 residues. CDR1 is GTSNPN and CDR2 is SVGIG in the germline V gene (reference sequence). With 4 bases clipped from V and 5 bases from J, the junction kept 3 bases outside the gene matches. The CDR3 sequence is CAWITSGRNNEQFF. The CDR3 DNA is TGTGCCTGGATTACTAGCGGGAGGAACAATGAGCAGTTCTTC.

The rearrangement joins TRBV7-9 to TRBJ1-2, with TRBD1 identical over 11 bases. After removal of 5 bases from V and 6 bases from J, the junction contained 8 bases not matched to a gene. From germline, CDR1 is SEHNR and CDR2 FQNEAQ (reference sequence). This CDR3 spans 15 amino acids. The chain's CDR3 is CASSPGQGAFDGYTF. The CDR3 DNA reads TGTGCCAGCAGCCCCGGACAGGGGGCGTTTGATGGCTACACCTTC.

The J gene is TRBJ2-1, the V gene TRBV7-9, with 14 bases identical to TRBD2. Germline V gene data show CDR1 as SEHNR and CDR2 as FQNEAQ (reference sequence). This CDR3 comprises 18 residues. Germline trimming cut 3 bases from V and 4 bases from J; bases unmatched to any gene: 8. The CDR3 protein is CASSLAGTSGRGYNEQFF. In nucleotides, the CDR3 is TGTGCCAGCAGCTTGGCCGGGACTAGCGGGAGAGGATACAATGAGCAGTTCTTC.

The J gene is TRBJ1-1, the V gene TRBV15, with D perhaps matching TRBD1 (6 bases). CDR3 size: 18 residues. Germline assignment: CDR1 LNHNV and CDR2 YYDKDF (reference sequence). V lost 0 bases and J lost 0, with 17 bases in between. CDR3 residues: CATSRDRYRVGVNTEAFF. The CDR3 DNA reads TGTGCCACCAGCAGAGATCGGTACAGGGTGGGAGTGAACACTGAAGCTTTCTTT. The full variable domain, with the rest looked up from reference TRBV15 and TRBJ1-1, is DAMVIQNPRYQVTQFGKPVTLSCSQTLNHNVMYWYQQKSSQAPKLLFHYYDKDFNNEADTPDNFQSRRPNTSFCFLDIRSPGLGDTAMYLCATSRDRYRVGVNTEAFFGQGTRLTVV.

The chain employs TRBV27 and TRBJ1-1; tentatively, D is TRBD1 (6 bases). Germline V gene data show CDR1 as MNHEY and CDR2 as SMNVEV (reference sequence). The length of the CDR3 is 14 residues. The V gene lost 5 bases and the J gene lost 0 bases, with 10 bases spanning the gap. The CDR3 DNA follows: TGTGCCAGCAGTCGGACAGCTTTGAACACTGAAGCTTTCTTT. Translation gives CASSRTALNTEAFF.

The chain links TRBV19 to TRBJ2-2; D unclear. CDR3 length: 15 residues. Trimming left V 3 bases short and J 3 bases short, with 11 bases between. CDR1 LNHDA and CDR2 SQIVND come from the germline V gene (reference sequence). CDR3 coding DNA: TGTGCCAGTAGTATCAGTGGAGTGGACACCGGGGAGCTGTTTTTT. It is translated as CASSISGVDTGELFF.